This T cell receptor beta chain was sequenced during a study of cytomegalovirus exposure and HLA in healthy donors. PCR employed 60 Vbeta and 13 Jbeta primers. Sequencing used immunoSEQ multiplex PCR; TCRdb keeps in-frame clones, though not all of them. The sample holds some 45,000 clones, roughly 87% seen once. Study results and limitations: An apparent linkage of common viral pathogens to several of the most significant clusters emerged in a later analysis. About 87% or about 30% of the time was how often most TCR beta V segments were productive, according to an earlier analysis. Some V segments, including TRBV6-2 and TRBV6-3, were excluded as indistinguishable. Some public TCRs appeared in many individuals, while most sequences were rare.

Per the germline V gene, CDR1 is KGHSH and CDR2 is LQKENI. The CDR3 is made up of 14 amino acids. With 3 bases removed from V and 6 bases from J, the gap between germline ends came to 11 bases. Comment on this clone: Its specificity is not known.

The material sequenced was PBMCs. The receptor comes from a woman between 40 and 50 years old in good health and CMV-seropositive. The rearrangement uses TRBV18 and TRBJ2-2, with D possibly matching TRBD2 (5 bases). CDR3 coding DNA: TGTGCCAGCTCACCTCGGGGTTTGGCCGGGGAGCTGTTTTTT. Translation: CASSPRGLAGELFF.